The 23 T cell receptor beta chains in this list originate from one sample, sequenced in a study of blood T cell repertoires in COVID-19. Data came from immunoSEQ multiplex PCR; TCRdb stores just in-frame clones and leaves some out. The data contain 60,000 to 90,000 clones, around 83% of them singletons. What was sequenced was peripheral blood. These receptor sequences come from a man in his fifties or sixties with COVID-19, enrolled during active disease.

V gene TRBV12-3 or TRBV12-4 combines with J gene TRBJ1-4; possibly TRBD1 for D (6 bases). V was shortened by 3 bases and J by 7 bases, with 9 bases between the two germline ends. The CDR3 contains 13 residues. CDR3 protein: CASSFGRGEKLFF. The CDR3 nucleotides are TGTGCCAGCAGTTTTGGCAGGGGTGAAAAACTGTTTTTT.

The gene calls are TRBV6-5 and TRBJ2-1, with TRBD2 identical over 8 bases. Germline V gives CDR1 MNHEY, CDR2 SVGAGI. V trimming: 2 bases; J trimming: 1 base; junction bases outside the gene matches: 4. The length of the CDR3 is 16 residues. In nucleotides, the CDR3 is TGTGCCAGCAGTTACATGATAGCGGGATCCTACAATGAGCAGTTCTTC. Its translation is CASSYMIAGSYNEQFF.

The gene calls are TRBV6-5 and TRBJ1-1; possible D gene TRBD1, 5 bases. Germline V CDR1 and CDR2: MNHEY, SVGAGI. V lost 8 bases, J lost 0 bases, and 10 bases lay in between. The CDR3 loop spans 13 amino acids. This chain's CDR3 is CASGRTLNTEAFF. The DNA of the CDR3 is TGTGCCAGCGGCCGGACACTGAACACTGAAGCTTTCTTT.

The chain employs TRBV5-4 and TRBJ2-7; the match to TRBD2 covers 9 bases. CDR3 length: 16 residues. V lost 5 bases and J lost 0; bases outside the gene matches: 9. From germline, CDR1 is SGHNT and CDR2 YYREEE (reference sequence). CDR3 protein: CASRVGREGPSYEQYF. In nucleotides, the CDR3 is TGTGCCAGCAGGGTCGGGCGGGAGGGACCCTCCTACGAGCAGTACTTC.

The chain joins TRBV4-2 to TRBJ1-1; 7 nucleotides match TRBD1. Germline CDR1 reads LGHNA; CDR2 reads YNFKEQ. The CDR3 consists of 15 residues. V lost 0 bases, J lost 2 bases, and 3 bases stayed unmatched. CDR3 protein: CASSQDQGGNTEAFF. The CDR3 nucleotides are TGTGCCAGCAGCCAAGATCAGGGGGGAAACACTGAAGCTTTCTTT.

The chain is built from TRBV6-5 and TRBJ2-7, with TRBD2 matching 9 bases. The CDR3 covers 15 residues. The trim removed 6 bases at V and 6 bases at J, leaving 12 bases unmatched. Germline V gene data show CDR1 as MNHEY and CDR2 as SVGAGI. The CDR3 DNA sequence: TGTGCCAGCAGGCCCCCGCGCGGGAGGGCCTCCGAGCAGTACTTC. It yields the protein CASRPPRGRASEQYF.

The CDR3 spells CASSEAGTSGTYYEQYF. In nucleotides, the CDR3 is TGTGCCAGCAGTGAAGCGGGGACTAGCGGGACCTACTACGAGCAGTACTTC. V gene TRBV6-1 combines with J gene TRBJ2-7, with 13 bases fitting TRBD2. The CDR3 is 17 amino acids. Germline CDR1 MNHNS, CDR2 SASEGT. V gave up 0 bases and J gave up 3 bases; unmatched junction bases: 5.

The V call is TRBV5-1, the J call TRBJ2-7; 7 bases line up with TRBD1. The length of the CDR3 is 15 residues. V shed 5 bases, J shed 0 bases, and the junction held 8 bases outside the gene matches. CDR1 SGHRS and CDR2 YFSETQ come from the germline V gene. CDR3 nucleotides: TGCGCCAGCAGACCGAACCGGGACAGCTCCTACGAGCAGTACTTC. Protein: CASRPNRDSSYEQYF.

The chain combines TRBV10-3 with TRBJ2-1, with D possibly TRBD2 on 5 matching bases. Germline V lookup: CDR1 ENHRY, CDR2 SYGVKD. Trimming shortened V by 6 bases and J by 13 bases, and 25 bases separated the two germline ends. The CDR3 sequence is 15 residues long. The CDR3 is CAIRDYGSSGDTQFF. Here the CDR3 DNA reads TGTGCCATCAGGGATTACGGGTCCAGCGGAGATACACAGTTCTTC.

This chain joins TRBV28 and TRBJ2-3; 7 bases are shared with TRBD2. Germline CDR1 is MDHEN and CDR2 is SYDVKM. The CDR3 is 15 amino acids. V lost 8 bases, J lost 2 bases, and 10 bases stayed unmatched. CDR3 coding DNA: TGTGCCAGCTATGAGCGGGGAGAAAACACAGATACGCAGTATTTT. Amino acid sequence: CASYERGENTDTQYF. Full variable domain (missing parts from reference TRBV28 and TRBJ2-3): DVKVTQSSRYLVKRTGEKVFLECVQDMDHENMFWYRQDPGLGLRLIYFSYDVKMKEKGDIPEGYSVSREKKERFSLILESASTNQTSMYLCASYERGENTDTQYFGPGTRLTVL.

The chain links TRBV5-1 to TRBJ2-3; 7 nucleotides agree with TRBD2. V lost 4 bases and J lost 8; bases outside the gene matches: 16. The CDR3 has 16 residues. Looked up from germline, CDR1 is SGHRS and CDR2 is YFSETQ. The CDR3 DNA is TGCGCCAGCAGCCCCGGGGACTATTACTTGCGTGGTACGCAGTATTTT. Protein product: CASSPGDYYLRGTQYF. Full variable domain (rest looked up from reference TRBV5-1 and TRBJ2-3): KAGVTQTPRYLIKTRGQQVTLSCSPISGHRSVSWYQQTPGQGLQFLFEYFSETQRNKGNFPGRFSGRQFSNSRSEMNVSTLELGDSALYLCASSPGDYYLRGTQYFGPGTRLTVL.

This sequence joins TRBV3-1 (or the pseudogene TRBV3-2) and TRBJ2-7, with D possibly being TRBD2 (6 bases). V lost 5 bases, J lost 5 bases, and 22 bases lay in between. Germline CDR1 is LGHDT and CDR2 is YNNKEL (reference sequence). The CDR3 totals 16 residues. The CDR3 sequence: CASSKPTRDPKDEQYF. CDR3 in DNA: TGTGCCAGCAGCAAACCAACGCGGGACCCAAAGGACGAGCAGTACTTC.

CDR3 DNA sequence: TGTGCCAGGACCAGGGGGGTGGCTAATGAAAAACTGTTTTTT. This translates into CARTRGVANEKLFF. The chain employs TRBV5-3 and TRBJ1-4; the match to TRBD1 covers 7 bases. TRBV5-3 is placed among ORFs of uncertain function. This CDR3 comprises 14 residues. V trimming: 8 bases; J trimming: 3 bases; junction bases outside the gene matches: 7.

Here the CDR3 reads CASTAGPGQGAYEQYF. The DNA for the CDR3 is TGTGCCAGTACCGCAGGGCCGGGACAGGGGGCCTACGAGCAGTACTTC. V is TRBV19 and J is TRBJ2-7, with TRBD1 matching 11 bases. Germline V gene data show CDR1 as LNHDA and CDR2 as SQIVND (reference sequence). The CDR3 loop spans 16 amino acids. With 7 bases clipped from V and 2 bases from J, the junction kept 10 bases outside the gene matches.

The chain combines TRBV7-2 with TRBJ1-3; no firm D call. Germline assignment: CDR1 SGHTA and CDR2 FQGNSA. The V and J ends lost 3 bases and 2 bases respectively, with 8 bases between them. This CDR3 is built from 14 residues. The CDR3, as DNA: TGTGCCAGCAGCTTCCTGGCCCCTGGAAACACCATATATTTT. It translates to CASSFLAPGNTIYF.

This chain's CDR3 is CASSYSGGSSYEQYF. CDR3 in DNA: TGTGCCAGCAGTTACTCCGGGGGGTCCTCCTACGAGCAGTACTTC. V is TRBV6-5 and J is TRBJ2-7, with TRBD2 matching over 7 bases. Unmatched junction bases numbered 2, after V lost 0 bases and J lost 0 bases. This CDR3 region has 15 residues. The germline V gene has CDR1 MNHEY and CDR2 SVGAGI.

J is TRBJ2-3 and V is TRBV3-1 (or the pseudogene TRBV3-2), with 11 bases identical to TRBD2. Germline V lookup: CDR1 LGHDT, CDR2 YNNKEL (reference sequence). The CDR3 has 15 amino acids. With V trimmed by 4 bases and J by 4 bases, 4 bases remained unmatched. The CDR3 nucleotides read TGTGCCAGCAGCCCTAGCGGGGGGTCTGCAGATACGCAGTATTTT. Translating it yields CASSPSGGSADTQYF.

As for this clone: One end of the junction does not line up with germline, which may come from a read error. The chain combines TRBV19 with TRBJ1-1; no reliable D call. The CDR3 spans 14 residues. Looked up from germline, CDR1 is LNHDA and CDR2 is SQIVND (reference sequence). The CDR3 sequence: CASSMEGMNTEAFF. DNA of the CDR3: TGTGCCAGCAGTATGGAGGGCATGAACACTGAAGCTTTCTTT.

This clone came up a few times. This chain connects TRBV12-3 or TRBV12-4 to TRBJ1-1, with D perhaps matching TRBD1 (5 bases). V lost 3 bases and J lost 3, with 8 bases in between. CDR3 length: 13 amino acids. The CDR3 nucleotides are TGTGCCAGCAGTTTTCAAGGGGACACTGAAGCTTTCTTT. Translated, it gives CASSFQGDTEAFF.

The chain has TRBV5-1 and TRBJ2-7; 14 nucleotides line up with TRBD2. The CDR3 length is 18 residues. J lost 2 bases, V lost 4 bases, and 11 bases had no gene match. Germline V gives CDR1 SGHRS, CDR2 YFSETQ. This chain's CDR3 is CASSLRTSGRNRPYEQYF. CDR3 nucleotide sequence: TGCGCCAGCAGCCTCCGGACTAGCGGGAGGAATAGGCCCTACGAGCAGTACTTC.

V gene TRBV28 combines with J gene TRBJ1-2; tentative D call: TRBD1 (5 bases). V dropped 4 bases and J dropped 4 bases, with 16 bases sitting between them. This CDR3 spans 15 amino acids. Germline values: CDR1 MDHEN, CDR2 SYDVKM. The CDR3 region has the DNA TGTGCCAGCAGTTCTGCTCCAGGGCCTCCCTATGGCTACACCTTC. Residues: CASSSAPGPPYGYTF.

V is TRBV2 and J is TRBJ1-6, with a tentative D call TRBD1 (6 bases). Trimming left V 7 bases short and J 5 bases short, with 15 bases between. The CDR3 covers 15 residues. Germline loops: CDR1 SNHLY, CDR2 FYNNEI. CDR3 sequence reads: CASTIRAGDNSPLHF. In DNA, the CDR3 is TGTGCCAGCACCATCCGGGCAGGGGATAATTCACCCCTCCACTTT.

The gene calls are TRBV27 and TRBJ1-2, with 9 bases lining up with TRBD1. Germline V gene data show CDR1 as MNHEY and CDR2 as SMNVEV (reference sequence). Trimming cost V 5 bases and J 2 bases; bases outside gene matches: 3. The CDR3 length is 14 residues. CDR3 region: CASSPQGANYGYTF. The DNA for the CDR3 is TGTGCCAGCAGTCCACAGGGGGCAAACTATGGCTACACCTTC.